This T cell receptor (beta chain) originates from a study of shared clonotypes between healthy human individuals. Study results and caveats: Depth was large, yet rarefaction showed that sorted-subset sequencing was incomplete.

CDR3 size: 14 residues. The germline CDR1 and CDR2 sequences are MDHEN and SYDVKM. The J segment lost 6 bases and the V segment lost 6 bases, leaving 2 bases of the junction unmatched. Profiled with immunoSEQ multiplex PCR; TCRdb holds only in-frame clones, not every one. The sample holds a few million clones; approximately 95% are singletons and the top ten take 0.39%. Remarks on this clone: Its antigen remains unidentified.

The sample comprised naive CD4+ T cells from PBMCs. The subset denotes: CD45RA+ positively selected. The rearrangement joins TRBV28 to TRBJ1-4, with 12 nucleotides matching TRBD1. The origin of this receptor is a man between 18 and 29 years old in good health. Some clones in this sample may be carry-over from other donors' samples. The CDR3 here is CASRGTGGYEKLFF. CDR3 sequence (DNA): TGTGCCAGCAGGGGGACAGGGGGCTATGAAAAACTGTTTTTT.